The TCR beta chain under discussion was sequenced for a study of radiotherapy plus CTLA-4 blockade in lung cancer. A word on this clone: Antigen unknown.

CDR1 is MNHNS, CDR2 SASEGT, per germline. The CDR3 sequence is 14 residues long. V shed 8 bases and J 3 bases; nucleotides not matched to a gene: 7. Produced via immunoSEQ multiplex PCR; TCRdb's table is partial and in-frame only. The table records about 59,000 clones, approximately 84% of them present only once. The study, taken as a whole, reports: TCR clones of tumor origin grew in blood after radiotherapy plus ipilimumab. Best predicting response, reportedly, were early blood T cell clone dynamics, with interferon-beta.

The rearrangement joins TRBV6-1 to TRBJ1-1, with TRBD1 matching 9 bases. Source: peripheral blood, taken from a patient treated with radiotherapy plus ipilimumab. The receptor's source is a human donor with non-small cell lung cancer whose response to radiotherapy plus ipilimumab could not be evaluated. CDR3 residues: CASSGQGRDTEAFF. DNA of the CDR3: TGTGCCAGCTCGGGACAGGGTAGGGACACTGAAGCTTTCTTT.